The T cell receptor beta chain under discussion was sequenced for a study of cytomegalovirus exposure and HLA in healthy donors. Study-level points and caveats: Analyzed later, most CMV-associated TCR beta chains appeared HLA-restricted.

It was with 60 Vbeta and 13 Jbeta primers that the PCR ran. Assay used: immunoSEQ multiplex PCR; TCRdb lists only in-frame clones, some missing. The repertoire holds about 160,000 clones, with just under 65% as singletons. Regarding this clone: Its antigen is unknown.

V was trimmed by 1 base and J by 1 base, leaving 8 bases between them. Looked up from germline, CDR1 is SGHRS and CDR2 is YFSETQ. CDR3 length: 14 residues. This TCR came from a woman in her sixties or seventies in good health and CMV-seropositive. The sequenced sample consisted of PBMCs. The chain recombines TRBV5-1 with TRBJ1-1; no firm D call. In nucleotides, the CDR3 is TGCGCCAGCAGCTTGACAGATCAGAACACTGAAGCTTTCTTT. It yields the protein CASSLTDQNTEAFF.